What follows is one T cell receptor beta chain and its context. This study enrolled people aged about 18 to 100 from 24 US geographic areas. Symptom resolution, clearance, or two negative PCRs marked donors in Cohort 3 as recovered. The data stem from a study of blood T cell repertoires in COVID-19. Whole-study context: T cells, B-cell-depleted T cells, or PBMCs provided the cDNA or gDNA that served as material.

CDR3 size: 13 residues. Germline CDR1 SGHRS, CDR2 YFSETQ. V lost 5 bases, J lost 3 bases, and 9 bases lay in between. In the authors' methods: Estimation of nucleated cell counts relied on the amplification of reference gene primers. Generated by immunoSEQ multiplex PCR, the TCRdb table keeps only in-frame clones and is missing some. V, J and clone size are taken as reported in that table, and D and trimming were inferred from the DNA itself. Found here are a few hundred thousand clones, around nine tenths of them singletons; the top ten hold about 1.7%. V gene TRBV5-1 combines with J gene TRBJ1-5; perhaps TRBD1 as D (6 bases). The sample comprised PBMCs or T cells enriched from blood (not recorded which). The TCR was taken from a woman in her 30s who had recovered from COVID-19. CDR3: CASRGDINQPQHF. The CDR3 DNA sequence: TGCGCCAGCAGGGGGGACATCAATCAGCCCCAGCATTTT. The full variable domain, completed using reference TRBV5-1 and TRBJ1-5, is KAGVTQTPRYLIKTRGQQVTLSCSPISGHRSVSWYQQTPGQGLQFLFEYFSETQRNKGNFPGRFSGRQFSNSRSEMNVSTLELGDSALYLCASRGDINQPQHFGDGTRLSIL.